This passage covers 27 T cell receptor beta chains from one sample sequenced in a study of T cell changes during pregnancy in multiple sclerosis. The assay was immunoSEQ multiplex PCR, and TCRdb's table has in-frame clones only and misses some. The profile shows tens of thousands of clones, around 85% of them singletons. The specimen comprised CD4+ T cells from peripheral blood mononuclear cells, sampled in the third trimester of pregnancy. The receptors stem from a female donor with multiple sclerosis, enrolled in a pregnancy study.

The gene calls are TRBV4-3 and TRBJ2-2; TRBD2 is a possible D gene (5 bases). This CDR3 is 16 amino acids long. V was pared by 0 bases and J by 3 bases, with 11 bases between. Germline V gene data show CDR1 as LGHNA and CDR2 as YSLEER. The CDR3 protein is CASSQDRGSDTGELFF. In DNA form, the CDR3 reads TGCGCCAGCAGCCAAGATCGAGGGTCGGACACCGGGGAGCTGTTTTTT.

The rearrangement uses TRBV10-3 and TRBJ2-2, with D unclear. Deletions cut 6 bases from V and 0 bases from J, with 8 bases between. This CDR3 contains 14 residues. Germline assignment: CDR1 ENHRY and CDR2 SYGVKD. The CDR3 sequence is CAISLYSNTGELFF. Here the CDR3 DNA reads TGTGCCATCAGCCTCTATTCGAACACCGGGGAGCTGTTTTTT.

The rearrangement links TRBV19 to TRBJ2-5; no clear D. The CDR3 length is 15 residues. CDR1 is LNHDA and CDR2 is SQIVND in the germline V gene (reference sequence). Trimming cost V 0 bases and J 7 bases, with 15 bases left between them. The DNA of the CDR3 is TGTGCCAGTAGTATAGAGCCGCCTCCTCGAGGGACCCAGTACTTC. It yields the protein CASSIEPPPRGTQYF.

V and J are TRBV30 and TRBJ2-2, with TRBD1 matching 8 bases. There are 14 residues in the CDR3. Germline CDR1 reads GTSNPN; CDR2 reads SVGIG (reference sequence). Unmatched junction bases numbered 1, after V lost 0 bases and J lost 4 bases. The chain's CDR3 is CAWSVTGGTGELFF. In DNA, the CDR3 is TGTGCCTGGAGTGTTACAGGGGGCACCGGGGAGCTGTTTTTT.

CDR3 region: CASSLSSTGSGGTGELFF. The CDR3 DNA reads as TGCGCCAGCAGCCTATCCTCGACAGGGTCGGGAGGGACCGGGGAGCTGTTTTTT. The J gene is TRBJ2-2, the V gene TRBV4-3, with D perhaps TRBD2 (8 bases). V dropped 4 bases and J dropped 5 bases, with 23 bases sitting between them. Per the germline V gene, CDR1 is LGHNA and CDR2 is YSLEER. The length of the CDR3 is 18 residues.

The gene calls are TRBV7-7 and TRBJ2-1; 7 nucleotides match TRBD2. Germline V lookup: CDR1 SSHAT, CDR2 FNYEAQ (reference sequence). The CDR3 covers 15 residues. Trimming cost V 1 base and J 3 bases; bases outside gene matches: 3. The CDR3, as DNA: TGTGCCAGCAGCTTAGGGGCGGGGGACTACAATGAGCAGTTCTTC. Amino acids: CASSLGAGDYNEQFF.

The J gene is TRBJ1-1, the V gene TRBV11-3, with no clear D. Trimming removed 6 bases at V and 3 bases at J, with 11 bases between. This CDR3 region has 13 residues. Per the germline V gene, CDR1 is SGHNT and CDR2 is YENEEA. CDR3 region: CASSLSSYTEAFF. As DNA, the CDR3 is TGTGCCAGCAGTCTCTCCTCGTACACTGAAGCTTTCTTT.

The V gene is TRBV6-5, the J gene TRBJ2-1; 11 nucleotides line up with TRBD2. The CDR3 length is 14 residues. The V segment lost 11 bases and the J segment 0 bases; nucleotides outside the gene matches: 3. From germline, CDR1 is MNHEY and CDR2 SVGAGI. Written as DNA, the CDR3 is TGTGCCGCCACTAGCGGGGGCTCCTACAATGAGCAGTTCTTC. Its protein product is CAATSGGSYNEQFF.

This sequence joins TRBV7-2 and TRBJ1-2; D remains unclear. Trimming pared 3 bases from V and 1 base from J, leaving 6 bases between. The CDR3 totals 13 residues. Looked up from germline, CDR1 is SGHTA and CDR2 is FQGNSA. The CDR3 protein is CASSFYSNYGYTF. In DNA, the CDR3 is TGTGCCAGCAGCTTCTACAGTAACTATGGCTACACCTTC.

The chain recombines TRBV11-2 with TRBJ1-2, with 7 bases lining up with TRBD1. This CDR3 comprises 16 residues. The junction had 12 bases not matched to a gene; V was cut back by 4 bases and J by 4 bases. Germline CDR1 is SGHAT and CDR2 is FQNNGV. Here the CDR3 reads CASSSQVQGVGYGYTF. DNA of the CDR3: TGTGCCAGCAGCTCTCAGGTTCAGGGGGTTGGCTATGGCTACACCTTC.

This sequence joins TRBV5-1 and TRBJ1-2, with D uncertain. V was shortened by 2 bases and J by 1 base, with 6 bases between the two germline ends. CDR1 is SGHRS, CDR2 YFSETQ, per germline. This CDR3 has 13 residues. DNA of the CDR3: TGCGCCAGCAGCTTCGGAGATAACTATGGCTACACCTTC. It yields the protein CASSFGDNYGYTF.

V is TRBV27 and J is TRBJ1-1; D possibly corresponds to TRBD1 (5 bases). V gave up 4 bases and J gave up 4 bases, with 13 bases separating them. This CDR3 is built from 14 residues. Looked up from germline, CDR1 is MNHEY and CDR2 is SMNVEV (reference sequence). This CDR3 reads CASSYRGGGTEAFF. For the CDR3, the DNA is TGTGCCAGCAGTTACCGTGGCGGGGGCACTGAAGCTTTCTTT.

J is TRBJ1-1 and V is TRBV14; D perhaps matches TRBD1 (5 bases). CDR3 size: 14 residues. Trimming left V 0 bases short and J 8 bases short, with 13 bases between. From germline, CDR1 is SGHDN and CDR2 FVKESK. The CDR3 DNA follows: TGTGCCAGCAGCCAAGAAGTCAGGGCCCCAGAAGCTTTCTTT. Translating it yields CASSQEVRAPEAFF. The variable domain in full, with the rest retrieved from reference TRBV14 and TRBJ1-1, is EAGVTQFPSHSVIEKGQTVTLRCDPISGHDNLYWYRRVMGKEIKFLLHFVKESKQDESGMPNNRFLAERTGGTYSTLKVQPAELEDSGVYFCASSQEVRAPEAFFGQGTRLTVV.

The chain combines TRBV18 with TRBJ2-5, with D uncertain. Trimming left V 1 base short and J 2 bases short, with 14 bases between. Germline CDR1 KGHSH, CDR2 LQKENI. This CDR3 has 16 residues. For the CDR3, the DNA is TGTGCCAGCTCACCACGGTTACAAACAGCACAAGAGACCCAGTACTTC. It yields the protein CASSPRLQTAQETQYF.

This clone was picked up one time. The chain joins TRBV9 to TRBJ2-1; no clear D. The CDR3 length is 14 residues. Germline loops: CDR1 SGDLS, CDR2 YYNGEE. V was cut by 0 bases and J by 9 bases, with 13 bases left in between. The CDR3 bases are TGTGCCAGCAGCGTAGCTTTACGCGGCCTTGAGCAGTTCTTC. Protein: CASSVALRGLEQFF.

This clone was seen only a few times. This chain uses TRBV14 with TRBJ2-2, with D possibly being TRBD2 (6 bases). The V end was cut by 5 bases, the J end by 8 bases, with 12 bases between. Germline V CDR1 and CDR2: SGHDN, FVKESK. This CDR3 is built from 13 residues. As DNA, the CDR3 is TGTGCCAGCAGCTGGACGGCGGGAGGGGAGCTGTTTTTT. Protein product: CASSWTAGGELFF.

V gene TRBV7-9 combines with J gene TRBJ1-3, with D hard to call. V lost 1 base and J lost 2, with 15 bases in between. Germline CDR1 reads SEHNR; CDR2 reads FQNEAQ (reference sequence). CDR3 length: 17 residues. The CDR3 region has the DNA TGTGCCAGCAGCTTAGTTTTGGATACAGCGGCTGGAAACACCATATATTTT. Translating it yields CASSLVLDTAAGNTIYF.

The gene calls are TRBV10-3 and TRBJ2-2; possibly TRBD2 for D (6 bases). The CDR3 is 15 residues long. CDR1 ENHRY and CDR2 SYGVKD come from the germline V gene. The V and J ends lost 4 bases and 6 bases respectively, with 15 bases between them. CDR3 sequence (DNA): TGTGCCATCAGTGCCACTACAGGCGGGGCCGGGGAGCTGTTTTTT. Translation gives CAISATTGGAGELFF.

The chain uses TRBV19 and TRBJ1-1; 9 bases line up with TRBD1. This CDR3 region has 15 residues. The junction had 4 bases not matched to a gene; V was cut back by 1 base and J by 4 bases. The germline V gene encodes CDR1 LNHDA and CDR2 SQIVND (reference sequence). CDR3 sequence reads: CASSIGTDRGTEAFF. DNA for the CDR3: TGTGCCAGTAGTATAGGCACGGACAGGGGCACTGAAGCTTTCTTT.

The V call is TRBV7-2, the J call TRBJ2-2; 11 positions match TRBD2. V trimming: 5 bases; J trimming: 3 bases; junction bases outside the gene matches: 5. CDR1 is SGHTA, CDR2 FQGNSA, per germline. The CDR3 is made up of 16 amino acids. Here the CDR3 DNA reads TGTGCCAGCAGCGCAAGACTAGCGGGATACACCGGGGAGCTGTTTTTT. Translation: CASSARLAGYTGELFF.

CDR3 in amino acids: CASSFGDSYSGYTF. The CDR3 DNA sequence: TGTGCCAGCAGCTTCGGGGATAGTTACTCTGGCTACACCTTC. The rearrangement uses TRBV5-6 and TRBJ1-2; D unresolved. CDR1 is SGHDT and CDR2 is YYEEEE in the germline V gene. CDR3 length: 14 amino acids. Deletions cut 2 bases from V and 7 bases from J, with 15 bases between. Looking up the rest from reference TRBV5-6 and TRBJ1-2 gives the full variable domain: DAGVTQSPTHLIKTRGQQVTLRCSPKSGHDTVSWYQQALGQGPQFIFQYYEEEERQRGNFPDRFSGHQFPNYSSELNVNALLLGDSALYLCASSFGDSYSGYTFGSGTRLTVV.

The chain employs TRBV6-6 and TRBJ2-3; 7 nucleotides match TRBD2. The germline CDR1 and CDR2 sequences are MNHNY and SVGAGI (reference sequence). The CDR3 spans 16 residues. Losses at the gene ends were 2 bases for V and 1 base for J; bases not matched to a gene: 6. The CDR3 DNA follows: TGTGCCAGCAGTTACCGAGAAGCGGGGCGCACAGATACGCAGTATTTT. Translation: CASSYREAGRTDTQYF.

In this sample, this clone turned up a few times. The gene calls are TRBV7-9 and TRBJ1-6; 7 bases map to TRBD1. Germline V gene data show CDR1 as SEHNR and CDR2 as FQNEAQ (reference sequence). The CDR3 length is 14 residues. The ends lost 3 bases at V and 11 bases at J; junction bases unmatched: 7. CDR3 nucleotides: TGTGCCAGCAGCTTCGGACAGGTCCGGCCACCCCTCCACTTT. Translating gives CASSFGQVRPPLHF.

This clone was detected only once. The chain links TRBV5-1 to TRBJ1-2, with 7 bases matching TRBD1. CDR3 length: 13 amino acids. Germline CDR1 reads SGHRS; CDR2 reads YFSETQ. The V segment lost 3 bases and the J segment 7 bases; nucleotides outside the gene matches: 6. The CDR3 sequence: CASSSQGQSGYTF. CDR3 nucleotide sequence: TGCGCCAGCAGCTCACAGGGGCAGAGTGGCTACACCTTC.

This clone was detected only once. The rearrangement links TRBV6-5 to TRBJ2-2; 9 positions agree with TRBD2. CDR3 length equals 15 residues. With 4 bases clipped from V and 3 bases from J, the junction kept 3 bases outside the gene matches. Germline V gene lookup returns CDR1 MNHEY and CDR2 SVGAGI. CDR3 in amino acids: CASSSLAGYTGELFF. In nucleotides, the CDR3 is TGTGCCAGCAGTTCTCTAGCGGGGTACACCGGGGAGCTGTTTTTT.

V usage is TRBV5-1 and J usage is TRBJ2-7, with 12 bases matching TRBD2. CDR1 SGHRS and CDR2 YFSETQ come from the germline V gene. After removal of 3 bases from V and 6 bases from J, the junction contained 19 bases not matched to a gene. The CDR3 is 19 amino acids. The CDR3 loop is CASSSLSTSGGWAWSEQYF. In nucleotides, the CDR3 is TGCGCCAGCAGCTCTCTCTCAACTAGCGGGGGGTGGGCATGGAGCGAGCAGTACTTC.

CDR3 residues: CASSPNVGTSYEQYF. The CDR3 DNA follows: TGCGCCAGCAGCCCTAATGTTGGGACAAGCTACGAGCAGTACTTC. This sequence joins TRBV5-1 and TRBJ2-7; TRBD1 might be the D (6 bases). Germline V gene data show CDR1 as SGHRS and CDR2 as YFSETQ. CDR3 length equals 15 residues. V lost 4 bases, J lost 3 bases, and 17 bases lay in between.